The 24 T cell receptor beta chains reported below all come from one sample, sequenced in a study of cytomegalovirus exposure and HLA in healthy donors. Only in-frame clones appear in the TCRdb table, and some are missing; sequencing was by immunoSEQ multiplex PCR. Among some 180,000 clones, approximately 89% were seen once, and the ten largest hold around 7.2%. Sequenced: PBMCs. These receptors were obtained from a man younger than 45 in good health and CMV-seropositive.

The chain carries TRBV9 and TRBJ2-7; D ambiguous. The CDR3 consists of 12 residues. With 1 base removed from V and 3 bases from J, the gap between germline ends came to 5 bases. CDR1 and CDR2 from the germline V gene are SGDLS and YYNGEE. CDR3 nucleotide sequence: TGTGCCAGCAGCGTATCTGACTACGAGCAGTACTTC. Translating it yields CASSVSDYEQYF.

The chain recombines TRBV9 with TRBJ2-2; 8 nucleotides line up with TRBD2. Looked up from germline, CDR1 is SGDLS and CDR2 is YYNGEE. V lost 2 bases and J lost 6; bases outside the gene matches: 3. This CDR3 contains 14 residues. CDR3 amino acids: CASSVQTSAGELFF. CDR3 in DNA: TGTGCCAGCAGCGTCCAGACTAGCGCCGGGGAGCTGTTTTTT. Full variable domain (missing parts from reference TRBV9 and TRBJ2-2): DSGVTQTPKHLITATGQRVTLRCSPRSGDLSVYWYQQSLDQGLQFLIQYYNGEERAKGNILERFSAQQFPDLHSELNLSSLELGDSALYFCASSVQTSAGELFFGEGSRLTVL.

The chain carries TRBV7-3 and TRBJ2-1, with 13 bases matching TRBD2. This CDR3 spans 15 amino acids. Germline CDR1 is SGHTA and CDR2 is FQGTGA. With V trimmed by 5 bases and J by 6 bases, 4 bases remained unmatched. CDR3 sequence (DNA): TGTGCCAGCAGCCCTGGACTAGCGGGGGTCAATGAGCAGTTCTTC. Its protein is CASSPGLAGVNEQFF.

This clone was picked up one time. This chain connects TRBV28 to TRBJ1-1, with no clear D. Trimming shortened V by 3 bases and J by 4 bases, and 3 bases separated the two germline ends. Looked up from germline, CDR1 is MDHEN and CDR2 is SYDVKM. This CDR3 spans 11 amino acids. CDR3 nucleotides: TGTGCCAGCAGTTTGGGCACTGAAGCTTTCTTT. Protein sequence: CASSLGTEAFF.

This clone showed up many times. The chain has TRBV4-3 and TRBJ2-3, with 12 nucleotides matching TRBD2. V lost 4 bases to trimming and J lost 6 bases; unmatched junction nucleotides: 11. CDR3 size: 17 residues. CDR1 is LGHNA, CDR2 YSLEER, per germline. CDR3 in DNA: TGCGCCAGCAGCCTCGACCTAGCGGGGGGGGGTAGGGATACGCAGTATTTT. Its protein is CASSLDLAGGGRDTQYF.

This chain connects TRBV11-2 to TRBJ1-1; no reliable D call. The ends were cut back, 5 bases at V and 1 base at J, with 5 bases in the middle. CDR1 and CDR2 from the germline V gene are SGHAT and FQNNGV. This CDR3 spans 12 amino acids. The CDR3 sequence: CASSRENTEAFF. The CDR3 DNA follows: TGTGCCAGCAGCAGGGAGAACACTGAAGCTTTCTTT.

This chain joins TRBV9 and TRBJ1-2; D gene ambiguous. The V gene lost 3 bases and the J gene lost 6 bases, with 21 bases spanning the gap. Looked up from germline, CDR1 is SGDLS and CDR2 is YYNGEE. CDR3 length equals 16 residues. CDR3 DNA: TGTGCCAGCAGCGGGGAGGTGAGGGTACAATCCGATGGCTACACCTTC. The encoded protein is CASSGEVRVQSDGYTF.

The gene calls are TRBV5-4 and TRBJ2-3; D may match TRBD1 or TRBD2 (5 bases each). CDR3 length: 16 residues. Trimming removed 4 bases from V and 1 base from J, with 16 bases in between. CDR1 is SGHNT and CDR2 is YYREEE in the germline V gene (reference sequence). The CDR3 sequence is CASSPRTLGGTDTQYF. CDR3 coding DNA: TGTGCCAGCAGCCCCCGGACTCTAGGGGGCACAGATACGCAGTATTTT.

This chain connects TRBV28 to TRBJ1-5; D may be TRBD1 (5 bases). Germline V gene sequence: CDR1 MDHEN, CDR2 SYDVKM. This CDR3 region has 18 residues. V was cut by 7 bases and J by 3 bases, with 25 bases left in between. CDR3 amino acids: CASKIIDGRAGVNQPQHF. As DNA, the CDR3 is TGTGCCAGCAAAATTATCGACGGCCGGGCGGGGGTCAATCAGCCCCAGCATTTT.

This chain joins TRBV6-1 and TRBJ2-7; D ambiguous. This CDR3 comprises 18 residues. Germline CDR1 reads MNHNS; CDR2 reads SASEGT. Trimming stripped 2 bases from V and 2 bases from J, with 22 bases between. The CDR3 protein is CASSERSQGVELTYEQYF. The DNA for the CDR3 is TGTGCCAGCAGTGAAAGGAGCCAAGGTGTCGAACTTACCTACGAGCAGTACTTC.

This clone occurred once. The V gene is TRBV7-8, the J gene TRBJ2-6; D call uncertain. Germline CDR1 reads SGHVS; CDR2 reads FQNEAQ. V lost 2 bases and J 2 bases, leaving 10 bases between the germline ends. The CDR3 loop spans 16 amino acids. The CDR3 spells CASSLTGGTGANVLTF. In DNA, the CDR3 is TGTGCCAGCAGCTTAACCGGTGGTACTGGGGCCAACGTCCTGACTTTC.

The chain combines TRBV2 with TRBJ2-5; tentative D call: TRBD2 (6 bases). Trimming stripped 11 bases from V and 2 bases from J, with 18 bases between. Germline CDR1 reads SNHLY; CDR2 reads FYNNEI. The CDR3 length is 14 residues. CDR3 sequence reads: CAGKGLASQETQYF. CDR3 nucleotide sequence: TGTGCCGGCAAGGGACTCGCCTCACAAGAGACCCAGTACTTC.

The J gene is TRBJ1-1, the V gene TRBV6-1; TRBD1 might be the D (5 bases). The V gene lost 3 bases and the J gene lost 5 bases, with 25 bases spanning the gap. The CDR3 contains 18 residues. Germline lookup yields CDR1 MNHNS and CDR2 SASEGT. The chain's CDR3 is CASSESSAGALIGTEAFF. The CDR3 DNA reads TGTGCCAGCAGTGAGTCATCGGCCGGGGCCCTGATAGGGACTGAAGCTTTCTTT.

The V and J genes are TRBV5-6 and TRBJ2-2, with D hard to call. Trimming removed 4 bases from V and 5 bases from J, with 15 bases in between. The germline V gene encodes CDR1 SGHDT and CDR2 YYEEEE. The CDR3 sequence is 15 residues long. Here the CDR3 reads CASSPVRLGTGELFF. The CDR3 coding sequence is TGTGCCAGCAGCCCCGTAAGGTTGGGGACCGGGGAGCTGTTTTTT.

The gene calls are TRBV6-1 and TRBJ1-5, with a possible D match to TRBD1 (5 bases). The CDR3 runs to 15 residues. Trimming stripped 8 bases from V and 2 bases from J, with 16 bases between. CDR1 and CDR2 (germline): MNHNS, SASEGT. The DNA for the CDR3 is TGTGCCAGCCATGCTGACAGCGGGGGCAATCAGCCCCAGCATTTT. As protein: CASHADSGGNQPQHF.

The chain joins TRBV7-2 to TRBJ1-1; a possible D gene is TRBD1 (6 bases). V was shortened by 8 bases and J by 7 bases, with 20 bases between the two germline ends. This CDR3 is 14 amino acids long. Germline CDR1 and CDR2: SGHTA and FQGNSA. The CDR3 DNA reads as TGTGCCAGCCTATTCAGGGGAAATAACGATGAAGCTTTCTTT. It translates to CASLFRGNNDEAFF. Full variable domain (remainder filled in from reference TRBV7-2 and TRBJ1-1): GAGVSQSPSNKVTEKGKDVELRCDPISGHTALYWYRQSLGQGLEFLIYFQGNSAPDKSGLPSDRFSAERTGGSVSTLTIQRTQQEDSAVYLCASLFRGNNDEAFFGQGTRLTVV.

This chain joins TRBV4-1 and TRBJ2-2; 12 bases agree with TRBD1. The CDR3 totals 18 residues. The V gene's germline CDR1 is MGHRA and CDR2 YSYEKL. The V and J ends lost 2 bases and 5 bases, in that order; junction bases with no gene match: 9. Here the CDR3 reads CASSQTGTGGSYTGELFF. CDR3 nucleotide sequence: TGCGCCAGCAGCCAAACCGGGACAGGGGGCTCTTATACCGGGGAGCTGTTTTTT.

The chain couples TRBV9 to TRBJ1-3; D is perhaps TRBD1 (5 bases). Deletions cut 0 bases from V and 3 bases from J, with 10 bases between. The CDR3 has 15 residues. Germline V gene data show CDR1 as SGDLS and CDR2 as YYNGEE. The CDR3 sequence is CASSVEQGGGNTIYF. CDR3 DNA sequence: TGTGCCAGCAGCGTAGAGCAGGGAGGTGGAAACACCATATATTTT.

V usage is TRBV10-3 and J usage is TRBJ1-5; D is unclear. The germline CDR1 and CDR2 sequences are ENHRY and SYGVKD. The CDR3 is 15 amino acids. The V end was cut by 0 bases, the J end by 3 bases, with 9 bases between. The CDR3 here is CAISESAGLNQPQHF. The CDR3 DNA reads TGTGCCATCAGTGAGTCTGCAGGTCTCAATCAGCCCCAGCATTTT.

The chain couples TRBV30 to TRBJ1-4; D unclear. The CDR3 runs to 14 residues. The V and J ends lost 4 bases and 8 bases respectively, with 17 bases between them. Germline CDR1 GTSNPN, CDR2 SVGIG (reference sequence). In DNA, the CDR3 is TGTGCCTGGAACACAGCGATAAAGAGAGAAAAACTGTTTTTT. This gives the protein CAWNTAIKREKLFF.

V usage is TRBV4-3 and J usage is TRBJ2-7, with D possibly being TRBD1 or TRBD2 (5 bases each). The CDR3 has 15 amino acids. V was shortened by 0 bases and J by 3 bases, with 12 bases between the two germline ends. Germline loops: CDR1 LGHNA, CDR2 YSLEER. The CDR3 region has the DNA TGCGCCAGCAGCCAAGATCCGGGACCCGTCTACGAGCAGTACTTC. Protein product: CASSQDPGPVYEQYF.

This rearrangement joins TRBV2 to TRBJ1-2; TRBD1 matches at 7 bases. In germline, CDR1 is SNHLY, CDR2 FYNNEI. Trimming took 3 bases from V and 4 from J; bases not matched to a gene: 5. The CDR3 runs 14 residues. CDR3 in DNA: TGTGCCAGCAGTGAGGCCAGGGGGACCTATGGCTACACCTTC. Protein product: CASSEARGTYGYTF.

This chain uses TRBV9 with TRBJ2-3; TRBD2 agrees at 16 bases. Trimming cost V 3 bases and J 2 bases; bases outside gene matches: 3. The germline gives CDR1 SGDLS, CDR2 YYNGEE. The CDR3 runs to 17 residues. CDR3 in amino acids: CASSGGTSGGDTDTQYF. CDR3 in DNA: TGTGCCAGCAGCGGAGGGACTAGCGGGGGGGACACAGATACGCAGTATTTT.

V is TRBV11-2 and J is TRBJ1-1; a weak D match, TRBD1 (5 bases). The CDR3 runs to 12 residues. CDR1 and CDR2 (germline): SGHAT, FQNNGV. Trimming cost V 1 base and J 6 bases, with 6 bases left between them. The CDR3 bases are TGTGCCAGCAGCTTAGGGGGCCCTGAAGCTTTCTTT. Residues: CASSLGGPEAFF.